This T cell receptor beta chain is drawn from a study of blood T cell repertoires in COVID-19. Per the original data handling: Estimation of nucleated cell counts relied on the amplification of reference gene primers. The repertoire was sequenced with immunoSEQ multiplex PCR; TCRdb's copy has only in-frame clones and lacks some. V, J and clone size are taken as reported in that table, and D and trimming were inferred from the DNA itself. The top ten clones hold 5% to 8% of a sample with roughly 200,000 clones, 85% to 90% of them seen once. This clone is a singleton in its sample. All enrollees were roughly 18 to 95 years old and from fewer than 25 US areas. Each recovered donor of Cohort 3 presented with two negative PCRs, clearance, or symptom resolution. Input material: PBMCs or T cells enriched from blood (not recorded which). The TCR sequence derives from a man between 40 and 49 years old who had recovered from COVID-19.

CDR3 sequence: CAWSTGVNSGNTIYF. The DNA for the CDR3 is TGTGCCTGGAGTACAGGGGTTAACTCTGGAAACACCATATATTTT. The rearrangement uses TRBV30 and TRBJ1-3, with 7 positions matching TRBD1. The germline CDR1 and CDR2 sequences are GTSNPN and SVGIG (reference sequence). The ends lost 2 bases at V and 0 bases at J; junction bases unmatched: 4. There are 15 residues in the CDR3. Based on the CDR3 plus reference TRBV30 and TRBJ1-3, the full variable domain is SQTIHQWPATLVQPVGSPLSLECTVEGTSNPNLYWYRQAAGRGLQLLFYSVGIGQISSEVPQNLSASRPQDRQFILSSKKLLLSDSGFYLCAWSTGVNSGNTIYFGEGSWLTVV.